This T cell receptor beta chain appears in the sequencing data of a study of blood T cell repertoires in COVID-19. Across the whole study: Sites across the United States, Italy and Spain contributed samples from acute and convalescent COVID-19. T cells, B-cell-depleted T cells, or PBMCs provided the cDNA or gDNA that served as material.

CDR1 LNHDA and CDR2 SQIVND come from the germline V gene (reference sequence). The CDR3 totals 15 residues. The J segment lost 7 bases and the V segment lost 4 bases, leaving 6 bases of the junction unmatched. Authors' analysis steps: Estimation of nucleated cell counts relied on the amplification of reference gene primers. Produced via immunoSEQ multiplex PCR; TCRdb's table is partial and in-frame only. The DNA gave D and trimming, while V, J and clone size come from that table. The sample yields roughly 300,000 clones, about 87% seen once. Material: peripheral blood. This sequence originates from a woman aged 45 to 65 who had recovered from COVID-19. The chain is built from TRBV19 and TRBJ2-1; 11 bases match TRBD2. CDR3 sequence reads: CASSNSGGATNEQFF. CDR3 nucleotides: TGTGCCAGTAGTAATAGCGGGGGGGCTACAAATGAGCAGTTCTTC.